This T cell receptor (beta chain) was retrieved from a study of T cells in Graves' hyperthyroidism and ophthalmopathy. Amplification targeted TCR beta CDR3 regions from RNA transcripts. The HTBI primer set drove a first-round RT-PCR of the TCR CDR3. TCRdb called the multiplex PCR reads again in MiXCR, with one record for every CDR3 protein. This sample has under 450,000 distinct CDR3 sequences, with about 15% found just once. Patients aged 18 to 65 with hyperthyroidism were newly diagnosed, with duration under 2 months. Trimming pared 4 bases from V and 12 bases from J, leaving 22 bases between. Germline CDR1 is LGHDT and CDR2 is YNNKEL (reference sequence). There are 15 residues in the CDR3. In this sample, this clonotype turned up many times.

The sample consisted of blood. This clonotype was obtained from a woman between 18 and 30 years old with Graves' hyperthyroidism. The chain uses TRBV3-1 and TRBJ2-1, with D possibly being TRBD1 or TRBD2 (6 bases each). The CDR3 loop is CASSPEGVEGRRQFF. Written as DNA, the CDR3 is TGTGCCAGCAGCCCAGAGGGGGTGGAGGGGAGAAGGCAGTTCTTC.